What follows is one TCR beta chain and its context. Antigen unknown. The data stem from a study of cytomegalovirus exposure and HLA in healthy donors. Regarding the study as a whole: A prior analysis recorded that most TCR beta V segments were productive about 90% or about 30% of the time. Later analysis identified a missense DCLRE1C variant that was linked to TCR beta V- and J-gene trimming.

PCR used 60 Vbeta primers and 13 Jbeta primers. Sequenced by immunoSEQ multiplex PCR; TCRdb stores in-frame clones only, minus some. The data hold more than 110,000 clones, with more than 65% observed a single time. Healthy bone marrow donors made up the donor group. The CDR3 is 18 amino acids. The sequenced material came from PBMCs. This sequence was found in a woman in her 30s in good health and CMV-seronegative. V gene TRBV21-1 combines with J gene TRBJ1-5; the table assigns TRBD1, which was not confirmed against the DNA. TRBV21-1 is noted as a pseudogene. CDR3 sequence reads: CASSNPGQGNLSNQPQHF. Here the CDR3 DNA reads TGTGCCAGCAGCAATCCGGGACAGGGGAACCTAAGCAATCAGCCCCAGCATTTT.